This T cell receptor beta chain was captured in a study of cytomegalovirus exposure and HLA in healthy donors. Overall study results and limits: Sequencing artifact likely explains a cluster of highly shared sequence variants. The presence/absence work took it that sequencing depth was about the same across donors. Later on, an analysis found that several of the most significant clusters appeared to be linked to common viral pathogens, which included parvovirus B19.

In nominal health when sampled, donors likely had unrecorded immune exposures nonetheless. Notes on this clone: Its matching antigen is unknown.

V was clipped by 6 bases and J by 0 bases, with 9 bases between them. The CDR3 totals 14 residues. The germline V gene has CDR1 KGHSH and CDR2 LQKENI. The PCR used 60 Vbeta and 13 Jbeta primers. TCRdb's table, derived via immunoSEQ multiplex PCR, lists solely in-frame clones and lacks some. The sample carries over 100,000 clones, 70% to 85% recorded once. The sequenced sample consisted of PBMCs. The TCR originated in a woman aged 18-29 years in good health and CMV-seropositive. The chain couples TRBV18 to TRBJ1-5; no reliable D call. CDR3 loop: CASSDYISNQPQHF. In nucleotides, the CDR3 is TGTGCCAGCTCGGACTATATTAGCAATCAGCCCCAGCATTTT.